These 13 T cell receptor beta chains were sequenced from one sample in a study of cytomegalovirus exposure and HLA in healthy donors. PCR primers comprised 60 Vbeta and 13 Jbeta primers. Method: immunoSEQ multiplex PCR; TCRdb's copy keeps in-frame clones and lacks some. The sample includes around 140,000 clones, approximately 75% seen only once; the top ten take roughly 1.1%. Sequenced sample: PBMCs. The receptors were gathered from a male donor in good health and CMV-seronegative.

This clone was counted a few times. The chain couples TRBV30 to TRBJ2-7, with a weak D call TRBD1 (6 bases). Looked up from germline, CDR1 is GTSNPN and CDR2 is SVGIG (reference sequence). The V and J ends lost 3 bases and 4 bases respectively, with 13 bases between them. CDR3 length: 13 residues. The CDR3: CAWSEGVYYEQYF. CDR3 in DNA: TGTGCCTGGAGCGAGGGGGTCTATTACGAGCAGTACTTC.

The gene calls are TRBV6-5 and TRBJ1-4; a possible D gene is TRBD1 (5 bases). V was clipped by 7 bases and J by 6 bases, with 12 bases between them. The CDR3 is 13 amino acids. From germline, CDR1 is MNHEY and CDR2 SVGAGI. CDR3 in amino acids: CASTGRGDEKLFF. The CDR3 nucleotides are TGTGCCAGCACCGGCCGGGGGGATGAAAAACTGTTTTTT.

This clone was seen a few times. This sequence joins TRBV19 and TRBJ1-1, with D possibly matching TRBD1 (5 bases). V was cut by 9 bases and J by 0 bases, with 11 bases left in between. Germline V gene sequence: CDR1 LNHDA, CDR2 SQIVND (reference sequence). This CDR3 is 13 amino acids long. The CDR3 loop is CASGDSMNTEAFF. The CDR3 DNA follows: TGTGCCAGCGGCGACAGCATGAACACTGAAGCTTTCTTT. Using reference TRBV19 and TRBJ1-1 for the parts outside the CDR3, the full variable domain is DGGITQSPKYLFRKEGQNVTLSCEQNLNHDAMYWYRQDPGQGLRLIYYSQIVNDFQKGDIAEGYSVSREKKESFPLTVTSAQKNPTAFYLCASGDSMNTEAFFGQGTRLTVV.

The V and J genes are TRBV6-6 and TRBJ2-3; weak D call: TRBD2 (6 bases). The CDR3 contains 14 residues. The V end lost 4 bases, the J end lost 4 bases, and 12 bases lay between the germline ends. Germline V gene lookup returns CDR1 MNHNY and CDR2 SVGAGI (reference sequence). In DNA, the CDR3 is TGTGCCAGCAGTTCGGGCGGGGACGCAGATACGCAGTATTTT. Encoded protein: CASSSGGDADTQYF.

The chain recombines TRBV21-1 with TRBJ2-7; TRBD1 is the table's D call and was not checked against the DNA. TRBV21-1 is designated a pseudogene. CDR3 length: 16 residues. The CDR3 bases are TGTGCCAGCAGCAAAAAAGCGGACAGGGGGCCCTACGAGCAGTACTTC. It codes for CASSKKADRGPYEQYF.

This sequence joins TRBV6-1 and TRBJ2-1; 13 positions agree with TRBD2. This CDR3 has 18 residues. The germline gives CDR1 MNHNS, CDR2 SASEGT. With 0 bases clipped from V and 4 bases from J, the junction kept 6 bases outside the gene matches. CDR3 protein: CASSEAHPGLAGYNEQFF. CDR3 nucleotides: TGTGCCAGCAGTGAAGCTCATCCGGGACTAGCGGGGTACAATGAGCAGTTCTTC.

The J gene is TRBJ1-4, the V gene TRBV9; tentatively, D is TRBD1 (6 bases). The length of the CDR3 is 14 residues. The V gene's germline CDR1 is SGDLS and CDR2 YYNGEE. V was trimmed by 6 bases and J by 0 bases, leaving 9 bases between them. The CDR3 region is CASTDSATNEKLFF. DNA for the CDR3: TGTGCCAGCACGGACAGTGCAACTAATGAAAAACTGTTTTTT.

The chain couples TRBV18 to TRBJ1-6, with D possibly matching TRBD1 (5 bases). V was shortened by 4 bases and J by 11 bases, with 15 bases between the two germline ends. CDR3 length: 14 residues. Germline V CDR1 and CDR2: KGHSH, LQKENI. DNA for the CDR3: TGTGCCAGCTCACTAGGGACGGGAGGGACACCCCTCCACTTT. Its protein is CASSLGTGGTPLHF.

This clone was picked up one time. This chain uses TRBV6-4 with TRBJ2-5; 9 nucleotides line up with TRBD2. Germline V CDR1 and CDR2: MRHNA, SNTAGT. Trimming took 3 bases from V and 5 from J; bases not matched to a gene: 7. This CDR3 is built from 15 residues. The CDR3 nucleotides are TGTGCCAGCAGTGATAAGCGGGGGGTCGGTGAGACCCAGTACTTC. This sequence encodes CASSDKRGVGETQYF.

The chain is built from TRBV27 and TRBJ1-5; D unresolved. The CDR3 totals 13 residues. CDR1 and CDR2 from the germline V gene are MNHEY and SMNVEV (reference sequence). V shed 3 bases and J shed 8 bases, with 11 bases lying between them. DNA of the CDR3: TGTGCCAGCAGTTTGTGGCCCGAGGAGCCCCAGCATTTT. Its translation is CASSLWPEEPQHF.

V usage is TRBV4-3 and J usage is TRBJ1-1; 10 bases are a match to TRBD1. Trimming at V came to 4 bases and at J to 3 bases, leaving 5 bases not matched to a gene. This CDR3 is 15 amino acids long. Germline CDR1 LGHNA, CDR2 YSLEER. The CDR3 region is CASSLAGTGDTEAFF. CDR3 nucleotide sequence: TGCGCCAGCAGCCTTGCCGGGACAGGGGACACTGAAGCTTTCTTT.

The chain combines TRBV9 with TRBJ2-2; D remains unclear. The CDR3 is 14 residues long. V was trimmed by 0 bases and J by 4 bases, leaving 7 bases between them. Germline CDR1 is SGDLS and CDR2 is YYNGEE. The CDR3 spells CASSVDGSTGELFF. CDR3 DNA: TGTGCCAGCAGCGTAGATGGCAGCACCGGGGAGCTGTTTTTT.

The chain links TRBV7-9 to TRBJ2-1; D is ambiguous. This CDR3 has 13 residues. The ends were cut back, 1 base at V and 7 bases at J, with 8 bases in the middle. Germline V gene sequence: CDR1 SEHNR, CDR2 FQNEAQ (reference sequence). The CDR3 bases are TGTGCCAGCAGCTTAGTAGTCTTGAATGAGCAGTTCTTC. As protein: CASSLVVLNEQFF.